The 3 T cell receptor beta chains listed next were all sequenced from one sample in a study of blood T cell repertoires in COVID-19. Clones were sequenced by immunoSEQ multiplex PCR, and TCRdb holds only the in-frame ones, with some missing. Of around 200,000 clones in the sample, about 88% are singletons; the top ten hold around 0.72%. The material sequenced was peripheral blood. Every receptor here comes from a man between 40 and 49 years old with acute or convalescent COVID-19.

J is TRBJ1-1 and V is TRBV27; 12 bases match TRBD1. Trimming cost V 7 bases and J 5 bases; bases outside gene matches: 8. Germline V gene lookup returns CDR1 MNHEY and CDR2 SMNVEV (reference sequence). CDR3 size: 15 residues. The CDR3 DNA sequence: TGTGCCAGCACCTCGGGACAGGGGGCTAGGACTGAAGCTTTCTTT. Its protein is CASTSGQGARTEAFF.

The V call is TRBV19, the J call TRBJ2-5; D may be TRBD2 (6 bases). The CDR3 covers 16 residues. V was pared by 2 bases and J by 0 bases, with 13 bases between. Germline lookup yields CDR1 LNHDA and CDR2 SQIVND (reference sequence). CDR3 region: CASSITSGGYQETQYF. The CDR3 DNA reads as TGTGCCAGTAGTATAACGAGCGGAGGGTACCAAGAGACCCAGTACTTC.

This chain joins TRBV10-3 and TRBJ2-6, with D possibly TRBD1 on 6 matching bases. Trimming left V 3 bases short and J 0 bases short, with 12 bases between. There are 17 residues in the CDR3. Germline lookup yields CDR1 ENHRY and CDR2 SYGVKD. The CDR3 coding sequence is TGTGCCATCAGTGACAGGGGACGGACCTCTGGGGCCAACGTCCTGACTTTC. Its protein product is CAISDRGRTSGANVLTF.